These 31 T cell receptor beta chains share one sample of origin, sequenced in a study of blood T cell repertoires in COVID-19. Assay: immunoSEQ multiplex PCR; the TCRdb copy retains only in-frame clones and omits some. This repertoire shows fewer than 300,000 clones, 80% to 90% found once; its top ten account for approximately 6%. Material for sequencing was peripheral blood. The origin of the receptors is a woman aged 45-59 years with COVID-19, enrolled during active disease.

J is TRBJ2-1 and V is TRBV5-1; D perhaps matches TRBD1 (5 bases). This CDR3 region has 14 residues. Trimming took off 7 bases at V and 3 bases at J, with 14 bases between the two ends. CDR1 is SGHRS and CDR2 is YFSETQ in the germline V gene. DNA for the CDR3: TGCGCCAGCTCCCTGGGGCAGCACTACAATGAGCAGTTCTTC. This gives the protein CASSLGQHYNEQFF.

The genes are TRBV25-1 and TRBJ1-3, with 10 bases that match TRBD1. There are 15 residues in the CDR3. Germline lookup yields CDR1 MGHDK and CDR2 SYGVNS. The V gene end was trimmed by 3 bases and the J gene end by 2 bases; junction bases not matched to a gene: 1. This CDR3 is CASSDDRGPGNTIYF. CDR3 DNA sequence: TGTGCCAGCAGTGACGACAGGGGGCCTGGAAACACCATATATTTT.

The chain couples TRBV29-1 to TRBJ2-1, with 10 nucleotides matching TRBD2. The J segment lost 0 bases and the V segment lost 7 bases, leaving 9 bases of the junction unmatched. The CDR3 extends over 16 amino acids. In germline, CDR1 is SQVTM, CDR2 ANQGSEA. CDR3 in DNA: TGCAGCGGTACCCTTTCTAGCGGGAGCTCCTACAATGAGCAGTTCTTC. Its protein product is CSGTLSSGSSYNEQFF.

The chain is built from TRBV2 and TRBJ1-3; perhaps TRBD1 as D (5 bases). The germline V and J ends were trimmed by 6 bases and 0 bases, with 9 bases remaining between them. This CDR3 is 14 amino acids long. Germline V lookup: CDR1 SNHLY, CDR2 FYNNEI. In DNA form, the CDR3 reads TGTGCCAGCAGGGAGACAGCCTCTGGAAACACCATATATTTT. It codes for CASRETASGNTIYF.

The chain employs TRBV6-5 and TRBJ1-4, with 7 bases identical to TRBD1. From germline, CDR1 is MNHEY and CDR2 SVGAGI. This CDR3 spans 15 amino acids. V was clipped by 6 bases and J by 8 bases; unmatched bases: 12. The DNA for the CDR3 is TGTGCCAGCAGGACGCACAGGGGTCAACGGGAAAAACTGTTTTTT. It specifies CASRTHRGQREKLFF.

The chain has TRBV30 and TRBJ2-7; 8 bases agree with TRBD1. Germline loops: CDR1 GTSNPN, CDR2 SVGIG (reference sequence). The CDR3 runs 14 residues. Trimming removed 0 bases from V and 10 bases from J; junction bases left unmatched: 11. CDR3 sequence: CAWSVRGGTGRQYF. CDR3 DNA: TGTGCCTGGAGTGTACGCGGTGGGACAGGCCGACAGTACTTC.

V gene TRBV6-2 or TRBV6-3 combines with J gene TRBJ2-7; tentatively, D is TRBD2 (5 bases). V was pared by 2 bases and J by 0 bases, with 11 bases between. Germline CDR1 and CDR2: MNHEY and SVGEGT. The CDR3 extends over 15 amino acids. Here the CDR3 reads CASSYGAGSSYEQYF. CDR3 nucleotides: TGTGCCAGCAGTTACGGTGCGGGCAGCTCCTACGAGCAGTACTTC.

The rearrangement joins TRBV6-4 to TRBJ2-7, with 7 positions matching TRBD2. Germline lookup yields CDR1 MRHNA and CDR2 SNTAGT. This CDR3 has 16 amino acids. The V segment lost 1 base and the J segment 3 bases; nucleotides outside the gene matches: 9. The CDR3 sequence: CASSDWGRVGRYEQYF. The CDR3 nucleotides are TGTGCCAGCAGTGACTGGGGGAGGGTTGGCCGCTACGAGCAGTACTTC.

V usage is TRBV30 and J usage is TRBJ2-7, with D perhaps matching TRBD2 (7 bases). From germline, CDR1 is GTSNPN and CDR2 SVGIG (reference sequence). The CDR3 has 14 residues. V lost 5 bases to trimming and J lost 4 bases, with 18 bases between them. The CDR3, as DNA: TGTGCCTGGTCGGGGGGCGTGGTTGGGTACGAGCAGTACTTC. It yields the protein CAWSGGVVGYEQYF.

CDR3 protein: CASSPFRSQETQYF. In DNA form, the CDR3 reads TGTGCCAGCTCACCTTTCCGGTCACAAGAGACCCAGTACTTC. V is TRBV18 and J is TRBJ2-5; no firm D call. The CDR3 loop spans 14 amino acids. Germline CDR1 and CDR2: KGHSH and LQKENI. Trimming left V 3 bases short and J 2 bases short, with 10 bases between.

Worth noting for this clone: One junction end does not reproduce the germline sequence, and a read error may be involved. The CDR3 nucleotides read TGCGCCAGCAGCTCCGGGACAGCGACTCAGGTCTTC. Its translation: CASSSGTATQVF. The chain uses TRBV5-1 and TRBJ2-4; 7 positions match TRBD1. CDR1 SGHRS and CDR2 YFSETQ come from the germline V gene. The CDR3 covers 12 residues.

The genes are TRBV19 and TRBJ1-1, with D unresolved. Trimming pared 1 base from V and 11 bases from J, leaving 14 bases between. Germline-derived CDR1 and CDR2 are LNHDA and SQIVND (reference sequence). The CDR3 loop spans 13 amino acids. CDR3 nucleotides: TGTGCCAGTAGTATAGTCCCAGTTGATACGGCTTTCTTT. This sequence encodes CASSIVPVDTAFF.

V usage is TRBV6-4 and J usage is TRBJ2-7, with 7 bases that match TRBD2. The ends lost 4 bases at V and 6 bases at J; junction bases unmatched: 3. Germline CDR1 MRHNA, CDR2 SNTAGT. The CDR3 is 12 amino acids. CDR3 nucleotides: TGTGCCAGCAGTGGAGGGGAGGGCGAGCAGTACTTC. Translated: CASSGGEGEQYF.

This clone was recorded a few times. The rearrangement uses TRBV27 and TRBJ2-2; D ambiguous. The CDR3 runs 13 residues. Looked up from germline, CDR1 is MNHEY and CDR2 is SMNVEV (reference sequence). Trimming cost V 10 bases and J 2 bases, with 11 bases left between them. The CDR3 coding sequence is TGTGCCACCCGCGGAGAAAACACCGGGGAGCTGTTTTTT. Its translation: CATRGENTGELFF.

The rearrangement joins TRBV6-2 or TRBV6-3 to TRBJ1-5, with unresolved D. CDR1 and CDR2 from the germline V gene are MNHEY and SVGEGT. V lost 1 base and J lost 2, with 15 bases in between. The CDR3 has 17 residues. The CDR3 sequence is CASSYFRGPGGNQPQHF. The DNA for the CDR3 is TGTGCCAGCAGTTACTTTAGAGGGCCTGGGGGCAATCAGCCCCAGCATTTT.

This clone was detected only once. The genes are TRBV19 and TRBJ1-4; D is undetermined. CDR1 is LNHDA, CDR2 SQIVND, per germline (reference sequence). Deletions cut 4 bases from V and 2 bases from J, with 11 bases between. The CDR3 spans 15 residues. The CDR3 reads CASSNGEVTNEKLFF. DNA for the CDR3: TGTGCCAGTAGTAACGGGGAAGTCACTAATGAAAAACTGTTTTTT. The full variable domain, rest sourced from reference TRBV19 and TRBJ1-4, is DGGITQSPKYLFRKEGQNVTLSCEQNLNHDAMYWYRQDPGQGLRLIYYSQIVNDFQKGDIAEGYSVSREKKESFPLTVTSAQKNPTAFYLCASSNGEVTNEKLFFGSGTQLSVL.

The chain couples TRBV21-1 to TRBJ1-3; TRBD1, as called in the table, went unchecked against the DNA. TRBV21-1 is noted as a pseudogene. CDR3 length: 17 amino acids. CDR3 DNA: TGTGCCAGCAGCCCACAGGGGGGGCCTCTAAATGGAAACACCATATATTTT. Translating gives CASSPQGGPLNGNTIYF.

The chain joins TRBV3-1 (or the pseudogene TRBV3-2) to TRBJ2-1; perhaps TRBD1 as D (6 bases). Trimming left V 4 bases short and J 15 bases short, with 16 bases between. Germline CDR1 LGHDT, CDR2 YNNKEL (reference sequence). This CDR3 region has 12 residues. CDR3 DNA sequence: TGTGCCAGCAGCCGGGGGTCAGGGGCGGCGTTCTTC. Translated: CASSRGSGAAFF.

The chain has TRBV6-1 and TRBJ1-2; D not resolved. CDR1 is MNHNS, CDR2 SASEGT, per germline. CDR3 length: 15 amino acids. V lost 3 bases and J 0 bases, leaving 11 bases between the germline ends. The CDR3 protein is CASSDLSRANYGYTF. The CDR3 nucleotides read TGTGCCAGCAGTGATTTAAGTAGAGCTAACTATGGCTACACCTTC.

The rearrangement links TRBV19 to TRBJ2-7, with 10 bases identical to TRBD2. Trimming at V came to 1 base and at J to 2 bases, leaving 5 bases not matched to a gene. Germline loops: CDR1 LNHDA, CDR2 SQIVND (reference sequence). The CDR3 totals 16 residues. The DNA for the CDR3 is TGTGCCAGTAGTATAGGTACCCTAGCGGGAGCCTACGAGCAGTACTTC. This sequence encodes CASSIGTLAGAYEQYF. The variable domain in full, completed from reference TRBV19 and TRBJ2-7, reads DGGITQSPKYLFRKEGQNVTLSCEQNLNHDAMYWYRQDPGQGLRLIYYSQIVNDFQKGDIAEGYSVSREKKESFPLTVTSAQKNPTAFYLCASSIGTLAGAYEQYFGPGTRLTVT.

This clone appeared once. V usage is TRBV27 and J usage is TRBJ1-3; unclear D gene. The V end was cut by 6 bases, the J end by 0 bases, with 18 bases between. Germline values: CDR1 MNHEY, CDR2 SMNVEV (reference sequence). The CDR3 extends over 17 amino acids. The CDR3 DNA follows: TGTGCCAGCAGCCCTAGGTCCCTCGCCCGCTCTGGAAACACCATATATTTT. Translating it yields CASSPRSLARSGNTIYF.

This clone was detected only a few times. This chain joins TRBV19 and TRBJ1-1; D is possibly TRBD1 (6 bases). The germline V gene encodes CDR1 LNHDA and CDR2 SQIVND (reference sequence). Trimming pared 4 bases from V and 0 bases from J, leaving 12 bases between. CDR3 length: 15 amino acids. DNA of the CDR3: TGTGCCAGTAGTAAACGGACAGTCTTGAACACTGAAGCTTTCTTT. Its protein is CASSKRTVLNTEAFF. Supplemented by reference TRBV19 and TRBJ1-1, the full variable domain reads DGGITQSPKYLFRKEGQNVTLSCEQNLNHDAMYWYRQDPGQGLRLIYYSQIVNDFQKGDIAEGYSVSREKKESFPLTVTSAQKNPTAFYLCASSKRTVLNTEAFFGQGTRLTVV.

This chain joins TRBV3-1 (or the pseudogene TRBV3-2) and TRBJ1-2, with D possibly TRBD1 on 5 matching bases. Trimming removed 2 bases from V and 8 bases from J, with 9 bases in between. CDR1 is LGHDT, CDR2 YNNKEL, per germline (reference sequence). The CDR3 is 12 amino acids. The chain's CDR3 is CASSQQGYGYTF. For the CDR3, the DNA is TGTGCCAGCAGCCAACAGGGTTACGGCTACACCTTC.

The chain recombines TRBV5-6 with TRBJ2-3; D may be TRBD1 (6 bases). Trimming removed 4 bases from V and 5 bases from J, with 20 bases in between. CDR1 is SGHDT and CDR2 is YYEEEE in the germline V gene. The CDR3 is made up of 16 amino acids. The CDR3 sequence is CASSPQGWGKIDTQYF. CDR3 DNA: TGTGCCAGCAGCCCACAGGGTTGGGGCAAGATAGATACGCAGTATTTT.

The chain is built from TRBV2 and TRBJ1-1; D perhaps matches TRBD1 (5 bases). Looked up from germline, CDR1 is SNHLY and CDR2 is FYNNEI. V lost 8 bases and J lost 2, with 12 bases in between. This CDR3 has 13 amino acids. In nucleotides, the CDR3 is TGTGCCAGCTCCAGGGATCTTAACACTGAAGCTTTCTTT. Protein: CASSRDLNTEAFF.

This chain links TRBV18 with TRBJ1-4, with D unresolved. Germline loops: CDR1 KGHSH, CDR2 LQKENI. The CDR3 spans 15 residues. V lost 2 bases, J lost 3 bases, and 10 bases lay in between. CDR3 DNA sequence: TGTGCCAGCTCACCATCAGTGACTCCTAATGAAAAACTGTTTTTT. Translation: CASSPSVTPNEKLFF.

This clone has just one count. The chain's CDR3 is CASSTNTDTQYF. The CDR3 DNA is TGTGCCAGCAGCACAAATACAGATACGCAGTATTTT. The rearrangement uses TRBV7-8 and TRBJ2-3; D is ambiguous. Per germline, CDR1 SGHVS and CDR2 FQNEAQ. The CDR3 covers 12 residues. With 5 bases removed from V and 3 bases from J, the gap between germline ends came to 6 bases.

This clone was seen only once. V usage is TRBV11-2 and J usage is TRBJ2-3; 9 nucleotides align to TRBD2. From germline, CDR1 is SGHAT and CDR2 FQNNGV. Unmatched junction bases numbered 10, after V lost 6 bases and J lost 6 bases. This CDR3 is built from 15 residues. CDR3 bases: TGTGCCAGCAGTCGACAAGCGGGAGGCAGGGATACGCAGTATTTT. It translates to CASSRQAGGRDTQYF.

The chain employs TRBV11-2 and TRBJ2-7; 8 bases map to TRBD2. From germline, CDR1 is SGHAT and CDR2 FQNNGV. The V and J ends lost 3 bases and 3 bases, in that order; junction bases with no gene match: 4. This CDR3 is built from 14 residues. The CDR3 coding sequence is TGTGCCAGCAGCTTTAGCGGGACCTACTACGAGCAGTACTTC. This translates into CASSFSGTYYEQYF.

The rearrangement joins TRBV7-2 to TRBJ2-5; TRBD2 aligns across 9 bases. With V trimmed by 0 bases and J by 1 base, 9 bases remained unmatched. The germline CDR1 and CDR2 sequences are SGHTA and FQGNSA. There are 18 residues in the CDR3. The CDR3 bases are TGTGCCAGCAGCTTAGCCTGGACTAGCGCGCACCCCCAAGAGACCCAGTACTTC. This codes for CASSLAWTSAHPQETQYF.

The V gene is TRBV5-4, the J gene TRBJ2-2, with D perhaps TRBD2 (5 bases). The length of the CDR3 is 17 residues. Trimming left V 3 bases short and J 0 bases short, with 15 bases between. CDR1 and CDR2 (germline): SGHNT, YYREEE (reference sequence). The CDR3 DNA is TGTGCCAGCAGCTGGGGAGCAGCGGAAACGAACACCGGGGAGCTGTTTTTT. It specifies CASSWGAAETNTGELFF.